Detailed here is one T cell receptor beta chain. Repertoires were generated with immunoSEQ multiplex PCR, while TCRdb's copy carries only in-frame clones and drops some. The sample holds tens of thousands of clones, about 80% seen once. These data belong to a study of T cells in narcolepsy. This CDR3 is built from 16 residues. Germline values: CDR1 SGHRS, CDR2 YFSETQ. V was clipped by 3 bases and J by 5 bases; unmatched bases: 7. The chain combines TRBV5-1 with TRBJ2-2; 10 bases are shared with TRBD1. Specimen: memory (CD45RA-) CD4+ T cells from blood. This TCR was sampled from a human donor in good health. The CDR3 region is CASSSGTGALTGELFF. CDR3 nucleotide sequence: TGCGCCAGCAGCTCCGGGACAGGGGCCCTAACCGGGGAGCTGTTTTTT.